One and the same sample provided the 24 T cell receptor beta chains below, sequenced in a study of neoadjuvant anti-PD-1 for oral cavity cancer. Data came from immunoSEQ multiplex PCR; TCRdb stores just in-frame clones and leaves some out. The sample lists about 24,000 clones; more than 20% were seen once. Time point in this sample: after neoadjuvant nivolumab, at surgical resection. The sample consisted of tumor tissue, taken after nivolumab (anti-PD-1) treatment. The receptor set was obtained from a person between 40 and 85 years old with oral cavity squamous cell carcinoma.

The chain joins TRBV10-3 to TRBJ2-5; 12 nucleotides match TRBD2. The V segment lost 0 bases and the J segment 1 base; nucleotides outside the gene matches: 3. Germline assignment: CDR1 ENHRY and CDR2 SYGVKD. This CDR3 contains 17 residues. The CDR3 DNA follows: TGTGCCATCAGTGAGTCAAAACTAGCGGGGGGCCAAGAGACCCAGTACTTC. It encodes CAISESKLAGGQETQYF.

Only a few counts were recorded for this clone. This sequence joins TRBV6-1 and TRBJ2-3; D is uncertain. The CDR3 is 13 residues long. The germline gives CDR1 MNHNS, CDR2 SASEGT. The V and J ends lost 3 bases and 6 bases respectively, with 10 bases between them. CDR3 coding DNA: TGTGCCAGCAGTGATCCGCCGTCCGATACGCAGTATTTT. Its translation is CASSDPPSDTQYF.

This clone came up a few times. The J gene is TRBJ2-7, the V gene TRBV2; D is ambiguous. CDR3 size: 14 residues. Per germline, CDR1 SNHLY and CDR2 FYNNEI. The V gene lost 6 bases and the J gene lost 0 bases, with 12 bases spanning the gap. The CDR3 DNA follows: TGTGCCAGCAGACAGACTCAGAACTCCTACGAGCAGTACTTC. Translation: CASRQTQNSYEQYF. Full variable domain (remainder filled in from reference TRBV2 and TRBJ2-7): EPEVTQTPSHQVTQMGQEVILRCVPISNHLYFYWYRQILGQKVEFLVSFYNNEISEKSEIFDDQFSVERPDGSNFTLKIRSTKLEDSAMYFCASRQTQNSYEQYFGPGTRLTVT.

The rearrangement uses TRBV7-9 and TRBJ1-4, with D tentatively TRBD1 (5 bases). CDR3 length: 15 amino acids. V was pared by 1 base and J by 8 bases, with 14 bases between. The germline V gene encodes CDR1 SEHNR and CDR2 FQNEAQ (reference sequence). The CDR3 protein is CASSLDMTVKEKLFF. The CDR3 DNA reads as TGTGCCAGCAGCTTAGATATGACAGTAAAAGAAAAACTGTTTTTT.

CDR3 sequence reads: CASRHRDGYTF. CDR3 DNA: TGTGCCAGCAGACACCGGGATGGCTACACCTTC. The chain carries TRBV5-6 and TRBJ1-2; D gene uncertain. The CDR3 sequence is 11 residues long. The germline V gene has CDR1 SGHDT and CDR2 YYEEEE. The germline V and J ends were trimmed by 5 bases and 6 bases, with 8 bases remaining between them.

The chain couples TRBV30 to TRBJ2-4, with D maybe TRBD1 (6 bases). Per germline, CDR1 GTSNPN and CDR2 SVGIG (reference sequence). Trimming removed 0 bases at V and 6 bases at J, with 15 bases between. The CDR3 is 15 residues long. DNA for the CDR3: TGTGCCTGGAGTGTATCAGATCGCAGGGGAAACATTCAGTACTTC. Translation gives CAWSVSDRRGNIQYF.

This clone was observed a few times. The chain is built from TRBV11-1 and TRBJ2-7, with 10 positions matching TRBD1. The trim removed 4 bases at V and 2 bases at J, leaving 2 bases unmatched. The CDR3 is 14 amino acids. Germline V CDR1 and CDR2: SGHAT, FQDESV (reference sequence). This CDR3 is CASSSGTGAYEQYF. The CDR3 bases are TGTGCCAGCAGCTCCGGGACAGGGGCCTACGAGCAGTACTTC. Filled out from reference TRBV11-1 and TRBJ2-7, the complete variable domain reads EAEVAQSPRYKITEKSQAVAFWCDPISGHATLYWYRQILGQGPELLVQFQDESVVDDSQLPKDRFSAERLKGVDSTLKIQPAELGDSAMYLCASSSGTGAYEQYFGPGTRLTVT.

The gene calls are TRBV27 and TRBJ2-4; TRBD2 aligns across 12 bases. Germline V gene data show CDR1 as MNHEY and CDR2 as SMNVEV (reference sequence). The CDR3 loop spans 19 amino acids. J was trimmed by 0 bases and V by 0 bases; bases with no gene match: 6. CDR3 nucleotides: TGTGCCAGCAGTTTATCGGGCCTAGCGGGGGGGCCAGCCAAAAACATTCAGTACTTC. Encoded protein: CASSLSGLAGGPAKNIQYF.

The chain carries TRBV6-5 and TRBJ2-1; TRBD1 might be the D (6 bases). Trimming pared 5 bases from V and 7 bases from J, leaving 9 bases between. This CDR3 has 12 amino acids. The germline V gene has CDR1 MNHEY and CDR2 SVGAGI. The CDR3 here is CASSPGVNEQFF. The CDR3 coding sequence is TGTGCCAGCAGTCCAGGGGTAAATGAGCAGTTCTTC.

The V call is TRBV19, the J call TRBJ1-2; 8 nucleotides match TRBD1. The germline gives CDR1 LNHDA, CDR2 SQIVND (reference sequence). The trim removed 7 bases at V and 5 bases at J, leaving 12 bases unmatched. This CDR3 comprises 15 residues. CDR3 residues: CASTTGTGTIYGYTF. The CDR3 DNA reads TGTGCCAGTACCACGGGGACAGGAACGATATATGGCTACACCTTC.

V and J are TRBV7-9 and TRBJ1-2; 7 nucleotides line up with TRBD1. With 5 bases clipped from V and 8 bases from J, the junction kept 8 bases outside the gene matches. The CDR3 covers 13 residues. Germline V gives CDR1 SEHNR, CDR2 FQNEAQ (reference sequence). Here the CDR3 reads CASSRQGFYGYTF. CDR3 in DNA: TGTGCCAGCAGCCGACAGGGCTTCTACGGCTACACCTTC.

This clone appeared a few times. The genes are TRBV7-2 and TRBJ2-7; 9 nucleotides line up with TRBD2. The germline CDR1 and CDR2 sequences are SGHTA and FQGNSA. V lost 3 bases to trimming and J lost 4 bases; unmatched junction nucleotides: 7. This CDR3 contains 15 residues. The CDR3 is CASSFMAGGRYEQYF. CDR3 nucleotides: TGTGCCAGCAGCTTTATGGCGGGAGGGCGGTACGAGCAGTACTTC. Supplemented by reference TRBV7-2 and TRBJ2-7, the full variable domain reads GAGVSQSPSNKVTEKGKDVELRCDPISGHTALYWYRQSLGQGLEFLIYFQGNSAPDKSGLPSDRFSAERTGGSVSTLTIQRTQQEDSAVYLCASSFMAGGRYEQYFGPGTRLTVT.

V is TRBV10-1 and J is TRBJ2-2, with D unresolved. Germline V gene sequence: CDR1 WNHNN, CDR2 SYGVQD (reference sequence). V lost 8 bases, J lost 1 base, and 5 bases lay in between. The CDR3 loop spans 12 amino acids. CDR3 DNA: TGCGCCAGCTCTAAGAACACCGGGGAGCTGTTTTTT. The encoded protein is CASSKNTGELFF.

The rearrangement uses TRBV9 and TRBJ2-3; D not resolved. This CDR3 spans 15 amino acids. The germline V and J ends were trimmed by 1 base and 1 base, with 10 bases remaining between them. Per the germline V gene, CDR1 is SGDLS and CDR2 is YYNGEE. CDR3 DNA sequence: TGTGCCAGCAGCGTACTGCGGACCGGCACAGATACGCAGTATTTT. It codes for CASSVLRTGTDTQYF.

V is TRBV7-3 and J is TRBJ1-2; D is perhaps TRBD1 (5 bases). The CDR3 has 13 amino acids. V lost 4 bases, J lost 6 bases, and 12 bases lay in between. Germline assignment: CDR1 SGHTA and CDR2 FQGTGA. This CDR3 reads CASSSRSGHGYTF. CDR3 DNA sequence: TGTGCCAGCAGCTCCCGGTCAGGGCATGGCTACACCTTC.

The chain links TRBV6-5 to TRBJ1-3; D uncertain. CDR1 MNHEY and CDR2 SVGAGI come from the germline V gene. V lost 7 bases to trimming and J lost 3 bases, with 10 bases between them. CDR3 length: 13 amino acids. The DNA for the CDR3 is TGTGCCAGCACCTGGTCTGGTGGAAACACCATATATTTT. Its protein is CASTWSGGNTIYF.

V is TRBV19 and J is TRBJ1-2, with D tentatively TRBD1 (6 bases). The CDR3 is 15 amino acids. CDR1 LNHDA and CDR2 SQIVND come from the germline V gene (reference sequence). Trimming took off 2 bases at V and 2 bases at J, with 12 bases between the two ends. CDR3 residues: CASSISQQGNYGYTF. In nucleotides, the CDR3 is TGTGCCAGTAGTATATCCCAGCAGGGGAACTATGGCTACACCTTC.

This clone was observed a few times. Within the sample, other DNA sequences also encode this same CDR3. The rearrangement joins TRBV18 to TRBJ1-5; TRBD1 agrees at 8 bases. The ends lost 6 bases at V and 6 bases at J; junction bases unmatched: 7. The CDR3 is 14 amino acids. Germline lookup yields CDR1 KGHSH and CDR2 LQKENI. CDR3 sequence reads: CASSPDRVSQPQHF. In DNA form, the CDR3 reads TGTGCCAGCTCTCCGGACAGGGTTAGTCAGCCCCAGCATTTT.

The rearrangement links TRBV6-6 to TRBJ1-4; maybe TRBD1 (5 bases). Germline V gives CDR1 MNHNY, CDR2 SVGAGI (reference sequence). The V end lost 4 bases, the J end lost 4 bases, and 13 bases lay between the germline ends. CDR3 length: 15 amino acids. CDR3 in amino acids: CASSSVRDDNEKLFF. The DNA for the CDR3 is TGTGCCAGCAGTTCGGTCAGGGACGATAATGAAAAACTGTTTTTT.

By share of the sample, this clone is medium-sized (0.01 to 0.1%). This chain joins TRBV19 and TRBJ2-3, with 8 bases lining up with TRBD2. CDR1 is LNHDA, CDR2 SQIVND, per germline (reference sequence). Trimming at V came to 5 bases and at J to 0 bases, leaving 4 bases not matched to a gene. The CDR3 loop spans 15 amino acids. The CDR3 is CASSVQRGSTDTQYF. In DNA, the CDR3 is TGTGCCAGTAGTGTGCAGCGGGGGAGCACAGATACGCAGTATTTT.

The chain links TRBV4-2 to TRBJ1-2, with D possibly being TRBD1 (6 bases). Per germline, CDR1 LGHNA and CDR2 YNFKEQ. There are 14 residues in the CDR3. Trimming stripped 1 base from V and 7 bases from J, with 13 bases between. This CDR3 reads CASSQVGGQRGYTF. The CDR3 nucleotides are TGTGCCAGCAGCCAAGTCGGGGGGCAACGTGGCTACACCTTC.

CDR3 bases: TGTGCCAGCTCCCGGTACGAGCAGTACTTC. Amino acids: CASSRYEQYF. V and J are TRBV28 and TRBJ2-7, with D uncertain. V lost 8 bases and J lost 4, with 6 bases in between. CDR3 length: 10 residues. The germline gives CDR1 MDHEN, CDR2 SYDVKM.

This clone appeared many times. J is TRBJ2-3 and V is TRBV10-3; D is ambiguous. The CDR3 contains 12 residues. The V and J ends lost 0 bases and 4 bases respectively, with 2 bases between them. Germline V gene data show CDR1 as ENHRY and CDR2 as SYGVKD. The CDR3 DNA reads TGTGCCATCAGTGAGTCAGCAGATACGCAGTATTTT. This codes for CAISESADTQYF.

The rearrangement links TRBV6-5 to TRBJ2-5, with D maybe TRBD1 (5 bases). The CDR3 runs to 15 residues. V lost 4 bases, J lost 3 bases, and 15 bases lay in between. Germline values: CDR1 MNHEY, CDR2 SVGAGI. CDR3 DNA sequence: TGTGCCAGCAGTTTCCAGGGCCTCCCCAAAGAGACCCAGTACTTC. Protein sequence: CASSFQGLPKETQYF.